The entry below describes one TCR beta chain. These data originate in a study of blood T cell repertoires in COVID-19. Turning to the study itself: Sites across the United States, Italy and Spain contributed samples from acute and convalescent COVID-19. PBMCs, B-cell-depleted T cells, or T cells provided the cDNA or gDNA that made up the material.

CDR1 and CDR2 (germline): MDHEN, SYDVKM. Trimming stripped 6 bases from V and 0 bases from J, with 9 bases between. The CDR3 spans 14 residues. Original analysis: Reference gene primers were amplified, and this amplification served to estimate nucleated cell counts. Profiling relied on immunoSEQ multiplex PCR, and the TCRdb table lists in-frame clones only, not all of them. The DNA was the basis for D and trimming; V, J and clone size are from that table. Seen here are 75,000 to 95,000 clones, 84% observed once, and the top ten hold 20% to 25%. The rearrangement uses TRBV28 and TRBJ1-5; D is perhaps TRBD1 (6 bases). Sequencing input: peripheral blood. This clonotype originated in a man in his fifties or sixties with acute or convalescent COVID-19. The CDR3: CASRRTDSNQPQHF. The DNA for the CDR3 is TGTGCCAGCAGGCGGACAGATAGCAATCAGCCCCAGCATTTT.